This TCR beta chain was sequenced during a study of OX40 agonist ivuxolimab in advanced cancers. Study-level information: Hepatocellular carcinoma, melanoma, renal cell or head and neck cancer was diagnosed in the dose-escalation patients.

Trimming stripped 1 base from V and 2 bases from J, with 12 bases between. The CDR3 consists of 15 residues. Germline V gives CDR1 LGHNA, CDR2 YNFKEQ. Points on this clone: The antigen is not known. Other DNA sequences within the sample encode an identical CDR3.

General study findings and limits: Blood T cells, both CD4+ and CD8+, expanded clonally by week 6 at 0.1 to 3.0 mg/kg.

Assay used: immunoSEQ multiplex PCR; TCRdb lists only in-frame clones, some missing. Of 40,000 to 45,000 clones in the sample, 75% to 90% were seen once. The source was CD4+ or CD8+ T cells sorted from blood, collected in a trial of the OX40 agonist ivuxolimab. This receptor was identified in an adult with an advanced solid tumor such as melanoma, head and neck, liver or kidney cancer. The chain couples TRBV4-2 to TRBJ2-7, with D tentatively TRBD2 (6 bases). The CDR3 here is CASSQGSSGAYEQYF. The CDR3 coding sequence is TGTGCCAGCAGCCAAGGAAGTAGCGGAGCCTACGAGCAGTACTTC.